The 24 T cell receptor beta chains below were found in one sample sequenced in a study of blood T cells in healthy people across ages. It was with a sample-barcoded 5' primer and a J-beta primer mix that a second PCR of about 7 to 12 cycles was run. TCRdb ran MiXCR on the 5' RACE reads and lists one entry per CDR3 protein. The sample has about 730,000 distinct CDR3 sequences, roughly 43% seen once. What was sequenced was blood. These receptors were collected from a woman aged 55-69 years in good health.

The chain joins TRBV7-2 to TRBJ2-3, with D tentatively TRBD1 or TRBD2 (5 bases each). V dropped 2 bases and J dropped 1 base, with 13 bases sitting between them. The CDR3 is 16 amino acids. The germline gives CDR1 SGHTA, CDR2 FQGNSA. The CDR3 DNA reads TGTGCCAGCAGCTTACGGAGAGGGGACGGCACAGATACGCAGTATTTT. Translation: CASSLRRGDGTDTQYF.

The V and J genes are TRBV3-1 and TRBJ1-6; maybe TRBD1 (6 bases). V was trimmed by 7 bases and J by 6 bases, leaving 10 bases between them. Looked up from germline, CDR1 is LGHDT and CDR2 is YNNKEL (reference sequence). The CDR3 runs to 13 residues. CDR3 coding DNA: TGTGCCAGCACGACAGGTCCTAATTCACCCCTCCACTTT. Translated: CASTTGPNSPLHF.

This clonotype was observed a few times. V is TRBV27 and J is TRBJ2-7; TRBD2 aligns across 8 bases. This CDR3 has 18 residues. V dropped 5 bases and J dropped 1; count of bases not matched to a gene: 16. Germline CDR1 reads MNHEY; CDR2 reads SMNVEV (reference sequence). CDR3 sequence reads: CASSNREGVAGFSYEQYF. In DNA form, the CDR3 reads TGTGCCAGCAGTAACAGGGAGGGGGTAGCGGGATTTTCCTACGAGCAGTACTTC.

A few counts support this clonotype. CDR3 in amino acids: CAATPGQGADTQYF. CDR3 bases: TGTGCCGCTACACCGGGACAGGGCGCAGATACGCAGTATTTT. The chain is built from TRBV10-3 and TRBJ2-3; 9 bases are a match to TRBD1. Germline CDR1 and CDR2: ENHRY and SYGVKD. V shed 11 bases and J 4 bases; nucleotides not matched to a gene: 10. The CDR3 runs 14 residues.

The V call is TRBV3-1, the J call TRBJ2-3; possibly TRBD1 or TRBD2 for D (5 bases each). Germline V gene lookup returns CDR1 LGHDT and CDR2 YNNKEL (reference sequence). Trimming removed 6 bases at V and 3 bases at J, with 16 bases between. The CDR3 has 15 amino acids. The CDR3 coding sequence is TGTGCCAGCAGACCAAAAGGGGACCTAACAGATACGCAGTATTTT. The encoded protein is CASRPKGDLTDTQYF.

This clonotype showed up just a few times. The genes are TRBV4-2 and TRBJ1-1; no firm D call. CDR1 and CDR2 (germline): LGHNA, YNFKEQ. V was pared by 1 base and J by 1 base, with 16 bases between. This CDR3 is built from 17 residues. This CDR3 is CASSQVLRSASNTEAFF. The CDR3 DNA is TGTGCCAGCAGCCAAGTCCTCCGTTCGGCCTCGAACACTGAAGCTTTCTTT.

This chain joins TRBV20-1 and TRBJ1-3, with a weak D call TRBD1 (6 bases). Germline-derived CDR1 and CDR2 are DFQATT and SNEGSKA (reference sequence). CDR3 length: 14 residues. V lost 4 bases and J lost 3, with 13 bases in between. CDR3 coding DNA: TGCAGTGCTAATGACAGGAGATTTGGAAACACCATATATTTT. Its protein is CSANDRRFGNTIYF.

The V gene is TRBV7-6, the J gene TRBJ2-3; TRBD2 matches 10 bases. Germline CDR1 and CDR2: SGHVS and FNYEAQ. V lost 5 bases to trimming and J lost 9 bases; unmatched junction nucleotides: 14. This CDR3 region has 16 residues. The CDR3 region is CASSALGVAGGLTQYF. CDR3 DNA: TGTGCCAGCAGCGCGCTAGGGGTAGCGGGGGGTCTAACGCAGTATTTT.

V usage is TRBV28 and J usage is TRBJ2-7; unclear D gene. Germline V gives CDR1 MDHEN, CDR2 SYDVKM. The CDR3 spans 11 residues. Trimming shortened V by 8 bases and J by 3 bases, and 8 bases separated the two germline ends. The CDR3: CASGQLYEQYF. CDR3 nucleotide sequence: TGTGCCAGCGGGCAACTCTACGAGCAGTACTTC.

The sample holds a few counts of this clonotype. The chain links TRBV7-3 to TRBJ2-3, with 10 nucleotides matching TRBD2. The CDR3 spans 15 residues. J lost 5 bases, V lost 0 bases, and 2 bases had no gene match. The germline CDR1 and CDR2 sequences are SGHTA and FQGTGA. The CDR3: CASSLTEREGDTQYF. CDR3 coding DNA: TGTGCCAGCAGCTTAACTGAGCGGGAGGGAGATACGCAGTATTTT.

This clonotype was seen many times. The chain uses TRBV9 and TRBJ2-1; D perhaps matches TRBD1 (5 bases). The CDR3 covers 11 residues. V was trimmed by 3 bases and J by 12 bases, leaving 10 bases between them. Germline CDR1 SGDLS, CDR2 YYNGEE. The CDR3 DNA sequence: TGTGCCAGCAGCGCAGGGCCGGGGCAGTTCTTC. Encoded protein: CASSAGPGQFF.

The chain employs TRBV20-1 and TRBJ2-3, with TRBD2 matching 14 bases. Germline CDR1 is DFQATT and CDR2 is SNEGSKA (reference sequence). This CDR3 contains 16 residues. The trim removed 2 bases at V and 4 bases at J, leaving 5 bases unmatched. CDR3 loop: CSARLGLAGDADTQYF. The CDR3, as DNA: TGCAGTGCTAGACTGGGACTAGCGGGAGACGCAGATACGCAGTATTTT.

The V and J genes are TRBV12-3 or TRBV12-4 and TRBJ1-4; D remains ambiguous. The V end lost 10 bases, the J end lost 0 bases, and 15 bases lay between the germline ends. The CDR3 is 15 amino acids. CDR3 region: CATRRGSATNEKLFF. CDR3 DNA: TGTGCCACCCGGCGGGGTTCAGCAACTAATGAAAAACTGTTTTTT.

The chain combines TRBV14 with TRBJ2-7; D gene unclear. Germline assignment: CDR1 SGHDN and CDR2 FVKESK. V was trimmed by 4 bases and J by 7 bases, leaving 17 bases between them. This CDR3 comprises 14 residues. CDR3 residues: CASSPTWLDGEQYF. CDR3 coding DNA: TGTGCCAGCAGCCCAACTTGGCTCGATGGGGAGCAGTACTTC.

The chain is built from TRBV27 and TRBJ2-5; D is unclear. CDR1 and CDR2 (germline): MNHEY, SMNVEV (reference sequence). Trimming removed 6 bases from V and 0 bases from J, with 11 bases in between. The CDR3 consists of 14 residues. This CDR3 is CASRRRTNQETQYF. The CDR3 nucleotides read TGTGCCAGCAGGCGCCGGACCAACCAAGAGACCCAGTACTTC.

The chain couples TRBV12-3 or TRBV12-4 to TRBJ1-1, with D unclear. Trimming cost V 10 bases and J 3 bases, with 9 bases left between them. The length of the CDR3 is 11 residues. The CDR3 nucleotides read TGTGCCACCTGGGTCTACACTGAAGCTTTCTTT. Protein product: CATWVYTEAFF.

This rearrangement joins TRBV4-3 to TRBJ1-2; a possible D gene is TRBD1 (5 bases). The V end was cut by 4 bases, the J end by 3 bases, with 12 bases between. CDR1 and CDR2 from the germline V gene are LGHNA and YSLEER. CDR3 length: 14 amino acids. The CDR3 nucleotides are TGCGCCAGCAGCCCCTGGCAGGGCCACTATGGCTACACCTTC. This gives the protein CASSPWQGHYGYTF.

This chain links TRBV3-1 with TRBJ2-5, with unresolved D. CDR3 length: 14 amino acids. Looked up from germline, CDR1 is LGHDT and CDR2 is YNNKEL (reference sequence). V was pared by 6 bases and J by 5 bases, with 16 bases between. The CDR3 sequence is CASSVQPTQETQYF. The CDR3 DNA reads as TGTGCCAGCAGTGTACAACCGACTCAGGAGACCCAGTACTTC.

V and J are TRBV27 and TRBJ1-4; 8 bases line up with TRBD1. Germline values: CDR1 MNHEY, CDR2 SMNVEV (reference sequence). The CDR3 length is 13 residues. V shed 6 bases and J 10 bases; nucleotides not matched to a gene: 7. The CDR3 here is CASSQGAGGKLFF. The CDR3 DNA reads as TGTGCCAGCAGCCAGGGGGCAGGGGGAAAACTGTTTTTT.

As for this clonotype: A single base separates this from a much larger clone, so it may be a read error. The chain uses TRBV29-1 and TRBJ2-3; D is ambiguous. The CDR3 has 12 residues. Looked up from germline, CDR1 is SQVTM and CDR2 is ANQGSEA. The CDR3 DNA is TGCAGCGTTCGTAGAACCTCCAATACGCGGTATTTT. It encodes CSVRRTSNTRYF.

V gene TRBV7-2 combines with J gene TRBJ1-1; D may be TRBD1 (5 bases). The V gene's germline CDR1 is SGHTA and CDR2 FQGNSA. The CDR3 extends over 15 amino acids. V dropped 4 bases and J dropped 6 bases, with 18 bases sitting between them. CDR3 sequence (DNA): TGTGCCAGCAGCTCAAGGGACCTCCGGGCCCCTGAAGCTTTCTTT. Translating gives CASSSRDLRAPEAFF.

Note on this clonotype: At one end, the junction sequence differs from germline, possibly due to a read error. This chain uses TRBV7-2 with TRBJ2-7; 8 bases are shared with TRBD2. The germline V gene has CDR1 SGHTA and CDR2 FQGNSA. The CDR3 extends over 17 amino acids. The CDR3 nucleotides are TGTGTCAGCAGCTCCGAGGGCGTAGCGGGACCATCCTACGAGCAGTACTTC. It yields the protein CVSSSEGVAGPSYEQYF.

The rearrangement links TRBV20-1 to TRBJ2-3; a possible D gene is TRBD1 (6 bases). This CDR3 comprises 15 residues. Germline CDR1 DFQATT, CDR2 SNEGSKA (reference sequence). Trimming took 0 bases from V and 5 from J, leaving 15 bases between them. CDR3 coding DNA: TGCAGTGCTAGAGATGCCAGGGGCGCAGGAGATACGCAGTATTTT. Translation gives CSARDARGAGDTQYF.

The rearrangement links TRBV3-1 to TRBJ2-3; the match to TRBD2 covers 9 bases. Germline CDR1 and CDR2: LGHDT and YNNKEL (reference sequence). The CDR3 contains 17 residues. V lost 0 bases and J lost 1; bases outside the gene matches: 5. CDR3 sequence: CASSQDYIAGGTDTQYF. The DNA for the CDR3 is TGTGCCAGCAGCCAAGATTATATAGCGGGGGGCACAGATACGCAGTATTTT.